The 2 T cell receptor beta chains below all came from one sample that was sequenced in a study of PD-L1 blockade in urothelial cancer. TCRdb keeps only in-frame clones here, not all; method: immunoSEQ multiplex PCR. In the table there are 20,000 to 30,000 clones, less than 90% of which are singletons. The specimen comprised PBMCs, sampled around atezolizumab (anti-PD-L1) treatment. The receptors stem from a man in his sixties with urothelial cancer.

In its sample, this clone is hyperexpanded. The rearrangement uses TRBV4-2 and TRBJ2-7, with D tentatively TRBD1 (6 bases). V shed 3 bases and J shed 1 base, with 7 bases lying between them. This CDR3 has 13 amino acids. The V gene's germline CDR1 is LGHNA and CDR2 YNFKEQ. CDR3 bases: TGTGCCAGCAGCCAGGACAGTTCCTACGAGCAGTACTTC. Protein: CASSQDSSYEQYF.

The chain joins TRBV19 to TRBJ1-1; 10 positions match TRBD1. The V segment lost 3 bases and the J segment 5 bases; nucleotides outside the gene matches: 3. The germline CDR1 and CDR2 sequences are LNHDA and SQIVND (reference sequence). The CDR3 has 14 residues. CDR3: CASSIRTGGTEAFF. The CDR3 DNA reads TGTGCCAGTAGTATCCGGACAGGGGGAACTGAAGCTTTCTTT.